The present T cell receptor (beta chain) was sequenced within a study of shared clonotypes between healthy human individuals. The data were produced by immunoSEQ multiplex PCR, yet TCRdb's version contains in-frame clones alone and is incomplete. The data show roughly 2.6 million clones, roughly 92% seen once. Germline values: CDR1 MNHEY, CDR2 SVGAGI. The CDR3 is made up of 12 amino acids. V lost 8 bases and J 5 bases, leaving 12 bases between the germline ends. The source material was naive CD4+ T cells sorted from blood. Subset reported: CD45RA+ positively selected. This clonotype was obtained from a man aged 18 to 29 in good health. The chain has TRBV6-5 and TRBJ1-2; possibly TRBD1 for D (6 bases). CDR3 DNA: TGTGCCAGCTTTCGAGGGGGATATGGCTACACCTTC. It translates to CASFRGGYGYTF.